What follows are 3 T cell receptor beta chains derived from one specimen sequenced in a study of beta chain features in type 1 diabetes (dated by TCRdb to the late 2010s). The study at large found these results: A moderate but significant shortening of TCRB CDR3 length was observed in type 1 diabetes patients in all four CD4+ subsets.

These receptors' targets are unknown. The library was prepared using the immunoSEQ multiplex PCR assay. The entire amount of isolated RNA was reverse transcribed using the High Capacity cDNA Reverse Transcription Kit, so the sequenced TCRB transcripts were expressed ones. TCRdb's version of the immuneACCESS table is confined to in-frame rearrangements and falls short of the full clone set. An unresolved V gene accounts for under half of the shortfall where checked; the remainder is of unknown origin. Counted in this sample were 600,000 to 700,000 clones; 13% of them appeared once. Approximately 0.021% of the sample comes from the top ten. The sequenced material came from naive CD4+ T cells from blood. The cell subset or site label on this specimen signifies: true naive CD4+ T cells. Receptors originate from a young man with type 1 diabetes.

This rearrangement joins TRBV2 to TRBJ1-2; D ambiguous. V lost 3 bases and J 7 bases, leaving 3 bases between the germline ends. This CDR3 spans 10 amino acids. CDR1 is SNHLY, CDR2 FYNNEI, per germline. Here the CDR3 reads CASSDGGYTF. CDR3 in DNA: TGTGCCAGCAGTGACGGTGGCTACACCTTC.

V usage is TRBV6-1 and J usage is TRBJ1-1, with D possibly matching TRBD1 (5 bases). The CDR3 is made up of 10 amino acids. Trimming removed 8 bases from V and 7 bases from J, with 8 bases in between. Germline-derived CDR1 and CDR2 are MNHNS and SASEGT. CDR3 sequence (DNA): TGTGCCAGCTATCAGGGTGAAGCTTTCTTT. Its translation is CASYQGEAFF.

This clone was counted a few times. CDR3 residues: CASSLKDQPQHF. The DNA for the CDR3 is TGTGCCAGCAGCTTGAAGGATCAGCCCCAGCATTTT. The V gene is TRBV7-9, the J gene TRBJ1-5; D gene ambiguous. CDR1 is SEHNR, CDR2 FQNEAQ, per germline (reference sequence). This CDR3 is built from 12 residues. Trimming took off 3 bases at V and 5 bases at J, with 5 bases between the two ends.